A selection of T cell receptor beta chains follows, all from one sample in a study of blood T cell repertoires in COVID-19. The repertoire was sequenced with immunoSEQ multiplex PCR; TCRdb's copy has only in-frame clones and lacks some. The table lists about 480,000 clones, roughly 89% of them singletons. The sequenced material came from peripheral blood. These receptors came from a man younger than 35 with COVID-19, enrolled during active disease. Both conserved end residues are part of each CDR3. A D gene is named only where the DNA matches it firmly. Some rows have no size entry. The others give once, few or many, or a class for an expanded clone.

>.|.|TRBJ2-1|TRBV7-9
CASSTTQQLRYNEQFF
TGTGCCAGCAGCACCACCCAACAGTTGAGATACAATGAGCAGTTCTTC
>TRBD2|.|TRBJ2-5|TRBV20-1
CSASRLADIQETQYF
TGCAGTGCTAGTAGACTAGCGGATATCCAAGAGACCCAGTACTTC
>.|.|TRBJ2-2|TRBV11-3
CASRQGAGELFF
TGTGCCAGCAGGCAAGGGGCCGGGGAGCTGTTTTTT
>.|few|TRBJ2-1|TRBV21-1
CASSTRLAGDSYNEQFF
TGTGCCAGCAGCACACGACTAGCGGGGGACTCCTACAATGAGCAGTTCTTC
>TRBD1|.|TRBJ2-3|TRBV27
CASSTRQGRDTQYF
TGTGCCAGCAGCACACGACAGGGCAGAGATACGCAGTATTTT
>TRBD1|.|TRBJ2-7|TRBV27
CASSMGQGYEQYF
TGTGCCAGCAGCATGGGACAGGGCTACGAGCAGTACTTC
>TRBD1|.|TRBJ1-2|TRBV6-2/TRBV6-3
CASSSAGTGGGRYTF
TGTGCCAGCAGTTCGGCCGGGACAGGGGGAGGGAGATACACCTTC
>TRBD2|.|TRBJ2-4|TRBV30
CAWSIGTSLAKNIQYF
TGTGCCTGGAGTATAGGGACTAGTTTAGCCAAAAACATTCAGTACTTC
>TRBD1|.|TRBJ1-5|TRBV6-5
CASNRQGWNQPQHF
TGTGCCAGCAATAGACAGGGATGGAATCAGCCCCAGCATTTT
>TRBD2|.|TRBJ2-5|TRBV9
CASSAGGGRGETQYF
TGTGCCAGCAGCGCGGGGGGAGGGAGAGGGGAGACCCAGTACTTC
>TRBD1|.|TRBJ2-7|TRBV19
CASSPGGYEQYF
TGTGCCAGTTCGCCAGGGGGCTACGAGCAGTACTTC
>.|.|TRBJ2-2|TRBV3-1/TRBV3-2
CASSQWSGGMTGELFF
TGTGCCAGCAGCCAATGGTCGGGGGGCATGACCGGGGAGCTGTTTTTT
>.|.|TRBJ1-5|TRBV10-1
CASSAAGDNQPQHF
TGCGCCAGCAGTGCGGCAGGGGATAATCAGCCCCAGCATTTT
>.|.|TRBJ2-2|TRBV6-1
CASSELYSTGELFF
TGTGCCAGCAGTGAACTATACAGCACCGGGGAGCTGTTTTTT
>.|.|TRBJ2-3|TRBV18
CASSPHRGRDTQYF
TGTGCCAGCTCACCACATCGGGGTCGGGATACGCAGTATTTT
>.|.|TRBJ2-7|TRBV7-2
CASSPLPGEQYF
TGTGCCAGCAGTCCCCTCCCAGGCGAGCAGTACTTC
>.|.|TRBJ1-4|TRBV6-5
CASSYRRDFKLFF
TGTGCCAGCAGTTACAGGAGGGACTTTAAACTGTTTTTT
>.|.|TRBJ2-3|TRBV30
CAWSVLPTQYF
TGTGCCTGGAGTGTACTCCCCACGCAGTATTTT
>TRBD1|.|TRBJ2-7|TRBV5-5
CASSLYGTGRDYEQYF
TGTGCCAGCAGCTTGTATGGGACAGGGAGGGACTACGAGCAGTACTTC
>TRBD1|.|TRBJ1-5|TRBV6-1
CASSEALTGGGQPQHF
TGTGCCAGCAGTGAAGCCTTAACAGGGGGAGGGCAGCCCCAGCATTTT
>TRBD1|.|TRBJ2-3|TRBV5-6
CASSLVGTGVTDTQYF
TGTGCCAGCAGCTTGGTCGGGACAGGGGTGACAGATACGCAGTATTTT
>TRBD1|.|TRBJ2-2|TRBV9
CASSVTRTGADTGELFF
TGTGCCAGCAGCGTTACCCGTACAGGGGCGGACACCGGGGAGCTGTTTTTT
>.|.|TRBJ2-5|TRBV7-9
CAVIGRGQETQYF
TGTGCCGTCATAGGACGGGGGCAAGAGACCCAGTACTTC
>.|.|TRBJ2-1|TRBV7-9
CASSLGGVYNEQFF
TGTGCCAGCAGCTTAGGGGGAGTTTACAATGAGCAGTTCTTC
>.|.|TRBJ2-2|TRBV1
CTSSQGHLSGRMGTGELFF
TGCACCAGCAGCCAAGGGCACCTTTCCGGGAGGATGGGAACCGGGGAGCTGTTTTTT
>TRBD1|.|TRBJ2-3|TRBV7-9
CASLKVTGGTDTQYF
TGTGCCAGCCTCAAGGTGACAGGGGGCACAGATACGCAGTATTTT
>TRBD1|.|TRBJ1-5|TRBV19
CASTAGTVLQPQHF
TGTGCCAGTACGGCGGGGACAGTTCTTCAGCCCCAGCATTTT
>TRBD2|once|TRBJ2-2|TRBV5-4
CASSRGRDTGELFF
TGTGCCAGCAGCCGAGGGAGGGACACCGGGGAGCTGTTTTTT
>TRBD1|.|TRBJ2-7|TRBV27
CASSTGQGLFYEQYF
TGTGCCAGCAGTACGGGACAGGGGCTATTCTACGAGCAGTACTTC
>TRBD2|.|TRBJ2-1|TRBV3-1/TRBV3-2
CASSPQGTSGNNEQFF
TGTGCCAGCAGCCCACAGGGGACTAGCGGGAACAATGAGCAGTTCTTC
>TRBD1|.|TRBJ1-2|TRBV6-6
CASSNPGTGVSYGYTF
TGTGCCAGCAGTAATCCCGGGACAGGGGTTAGCTATGGCTACACCTTC
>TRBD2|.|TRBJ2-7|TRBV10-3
CAISDGLAGSYEQYF
TGTGCCATCAGTGATGGACTAGCGGGATCCTACGAGCAGTACTTC
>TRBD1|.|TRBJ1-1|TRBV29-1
CSDSYRGNTEAFF
TGCAGCGACTCGTACAGGGGGAACACTGAAGCTTTCTTT
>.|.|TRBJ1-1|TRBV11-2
CASSFQNTEAFF
TGTGCCAGCAGCTTCCAGAACACTGAAGCTTTCTTT
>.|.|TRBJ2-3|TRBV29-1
CSVGKGEARHTQYF
TGCAGCGTGGGGAAAGGGGAGGCACGTCATACGCAGTATTTT
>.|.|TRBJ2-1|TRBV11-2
CASSPPEYRVYNEQFF
TGTGCCAGCAGCCCCCCGGAGTATCGGGTGTACAATGAGCAGTTCTTC
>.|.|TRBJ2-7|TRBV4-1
CASSQGDRSYEQYF
TGCGCCAGCAGCCAAGGAGACAGAAGTTACGAGCAGTACTTC
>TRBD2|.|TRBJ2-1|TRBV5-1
CASKLALNNEQFF
TGCGCCAGCAAACTAGCGCTTAACAATGAGCAGTTCTTC
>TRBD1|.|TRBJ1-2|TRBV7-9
CASSLPGQGAGYTF
TGTGCCAGCAGCTTACCGGGACAGGGGGCTGGCTACACCTTC
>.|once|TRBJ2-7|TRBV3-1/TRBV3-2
CASSQDHGYEQYF
TGTGCCAGCAGCCAAGACCACGGCTACGAGCAGTACTTC
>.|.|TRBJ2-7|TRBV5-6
CASRQGGLVDEQYF
TGTGCCAGCAGGCAGGGGGGTCTCGTCGACGAGCAGTACTTC
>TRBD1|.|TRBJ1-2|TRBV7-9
CASRRSGTDKGGYTF
TGTGCCAGCAGAAGATCCGGGACAGACAAGGGCGGCTACACCTTC
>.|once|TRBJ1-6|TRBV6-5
CASSYSESSYNSPLHF
TGTGCCAGCAGTTACTCAGAGAGCTCCTATAATTCACCCCTCCACTTT
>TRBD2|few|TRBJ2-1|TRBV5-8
CASSLKVGLAGDGVRNEQFF
TGTGCCAGCAGCTTGAAGGTAGGCCTAGCGGGAGACGGAGTTCGCAATGAGCAGTTCTTC
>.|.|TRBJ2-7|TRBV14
CASRGHLPEQYF
TGTGCCAGCAGGGGACATCTCCCCGAGCAGTACTTC
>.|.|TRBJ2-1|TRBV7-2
CASSLEAVPYNEQFF
TGTGCCAGCAGCTTAGAGGCGGTTCCCTACAATGAGCAGTTCTTC
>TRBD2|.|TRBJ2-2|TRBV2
CASGPGLGITGELFF
TGTGCCAGCGGTCCGGGACTAGGGATAACCGGGGAGCTGTTTTTT
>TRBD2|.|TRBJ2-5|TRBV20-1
CSASHTLAATGWTQYF
TGCAGTGCTAGTCACACTCTAGCGGCTACTGGTTGGACCCAGTACTTC
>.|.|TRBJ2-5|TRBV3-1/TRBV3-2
CASSRGTVETQYF
TGTGCCAGCAGCCGCGGGACAGTAGAGACCCAGTACTTC
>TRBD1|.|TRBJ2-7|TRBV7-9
CASSRPVTGTYEQYF
TGTGCCAGCAGTCGTCCGGTGACAGGGACCTACGAGCAGTACTTC
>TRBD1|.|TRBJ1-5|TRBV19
CASTQRTGTGLNQPQHF
TGTGCCAGTACCCAACGCACCGGGACAGGGCTCAATCAGCCCCAGCATTTT